Presented here are 30 T cell receptor beta chains from one specimen sequenced in a study of blood T cell repertoires in COVID-19. The protocol was immunoSEQ multiplex PCR, while the TCRdb copy is restricted to in-frame clones and leaves out a portion. Altogether about 170,000 clones are present, 82% being singletons, with the ten largest covering 8.4%. Specimen: peripheral blood. The receptors stem from a woman aged 70-85 years with acute or convalescent COVID-19.

CDR3 amino acids: CASSLRAGVTTIRGNEQFF. The CDR3 DNA follows: TGCGCCAGCAGCTTGCGGGCGGGAGTAACTACAATTCGAGGCAATGAGCAGTTCTTC. The rearrangement links TRBV5-1 to TRBJ2-1; 7 bases line up with TRBD2. This CDR3 region has 19 residues. Germline V gene data show CDR1 as SGHRS and CDR2 as YFSETQ. Germline trimming cut 1 base from V and 6 bases from J; bases unmatched to any gene: 19. Full variable domain (missing parts from reference TRBV5-1 and TRBJ2-1): KAGVTQTPRYLIKTRGQQVTLSCSPISGHRSVSWYQQTPGQGLQFLFEYFSETQRNKGNFPGRFSGRQFSNSRSEMNVSTLELGDSALYLCASSLRAGVTTIRGNEQFFGPGTRLTVL.

This clone occurred a few times. This chain uses TRBV20-1 with TRBJ2-4, with a weak D call TRBD1 (5 bases). The CDR3 loop spans 13 amino acids. Germline CDR1 and CDR2: DFQATT and SNEGSKA (reference sequence). Trimming left V 3 bases short and J 6 bases short, with 12 bases between. This chain's CDR3 is CSASRPGINIQYF. Here the CDR3 DNA reads TGCAGTGCTAGTAGGCCAGGGATAAACATTCAGTACTTC.

This clone has only a few counts. The rearrangement uses TRBV6-2 or TRBV6-3 and TRBJ2-2, with TRBD2 matching over 7 bases. V was clipped by 5 bases and J by 5 bases; unmatched bases: 8. The CDR3 contains 15 residues. Germline V gene sequence: CDR1 MNHEY, CDR2 SVGEGT. In DNA, the CDR3 is TGTGCCAGCAGTGACAGCGGGGACTCAACCGGGGAGCTGTTTTTT. It yields the protein CASSDSGDSTGELFF.

CDR3 nucleotide sequence: TGTGCCAGCAGTGACTCGAGAGGGTTTTCACGTATAGAGACCCAGTACTTC. Translating it yields CASSDSRGFSRIETQYF. V gene TRBV6-4 combines with J gene TRBJ2-5; weak D call: TRBD2 (5 bases). Between the trimmed V and J ends, which lost 0 bases and 4 bases, there was a span of 18 bases. The CDR3 runs to 17 residues. The V gene's germline CDR1 is MRHNA and CDR2 SNTAGT.

This clone was seen a single time. The rearrangement uses TRBV7-8 and TRBJ1-1; D uncertain. V gave up 7 bases and J gave up 7 bases, with 19 bases separating them. In germline, CDR1 is SGHVS, CDR2 FQNEAQ. This CDR3 has 14 residues. The CDR3 region is CASTENIGHSEAFF. The CDR3 DNA is TGTGCCAGCACCGAAAATATCGGTCACAGTGAAGCTTTCTTT. The full variable domain, completed using reference TRBV7-8 and TRBJ1-1, is GAGVSQSPRYKVAKRGQDVALRCDPISGHVSLFWYQQALGQGPEFLTYFQNEAQLDKSGLPSDRFFAERPEGSVSTLKIQRTQQEDSAVYLCASTENIGHSEAFFGQGTRLTVV.

This clone was counted a few times. The rearrangement links TRBV18 to TRBJ2-1; possibly TRBD2 for D (5 bases). This CDR3 is 16 amino acids long. Germline V gene sequence: CDR1 KGHSH, CDR2 LQKENI. V was clipped by 2 bases and J by 2 bases, with 13 bases between them. The CDR3 DNA follows: TGTGCCAGCTCACCATTAGGGAGTCCGGCCTACAATGAGCAGTTCTTC. It encodes CASSPLGSPAYNEQFF.

This clone has a single count. The chain uses TRBV28 and TRBJ1-6, with 7 positions matching TRBD1. Germline V gene data show CDR1 as MDHEN and CDR2 as SYDVKM. The V gene end was trimmed by 6 bases and the J gene end by 8 bases; junction bases not matched to a gene: 13. CDR3 length: 16 residues. The CDR3 loop reads CASRPSGTATYSPLHF. The CDR3 DNA sequence: TGTGCCAGCAGACCCTCCGGGACAGCGACTTATTCACCCCTCCACTTT. Full variable domain (rest looked up from reference TRBV28 and TRBJ1-6): DVKVTQSSRYLVKRTGEKVFLECVQDMDHENMFWYRQDPGLGLRLIYFSYDVKMKEKGDIPEGYSVSREKKERFSLILESASTNQTSMYLCASRPSGTATYSPLHFGNGTRLTVT.

The chain is built from TRBV11-3 and TRBJ2-7; D not certain. The V end lost 1 base, the J end lost 2 bases, and 6 bases lay between the germline ends. Germline V gene sequence: CDR1 SGHNT, CDR2 YENEEA. CDR3 length: 13 residues. The DNA of the CDR3 is TGTGCCAGCAGCTTAGGACACACCTACGAGCAGTACTTC. It encodes CASSLGHTYEQYF.

This clone was seen only once. The V gene is TRBV2, the J gene TRBJ1-6; 7 nucleotides agree with TRBD1. The V gene end was trimmed by 4 bases and the J gene end by 10 bases; junction bases not matched to a gene: 19. CDR1 is SNHLY, CDR2 FYNNEI, per germline. The CDR3 sequence is 18 residues long. The CDR3, as DNA: TGTGCCAGCAGTGCCATAAGGAGACAGGGAATAAAAGGGTCACCCCTCCACTTT. Its translation: CASSAIRRQGIKGSPLHF. Variable domain in full (rest from reference TRBV2 and TRBJ1-6): EPEVTQTPSHQVTQMGQEVILRCVPISNHLYFYWYRQILGQKVEFLVSFYNNEISEKSEIFDDQFSVERPDGSNFTLKIRSTKLEDSAMYFCASSAIRRQGIKGSPLHFGNGTRLTVT.

This rearrangement joins TRBV28 to TRBJ1-3, with unresolved D. Trimming pared 5 bases from V and 0 bases from J, leaving 11 bases between. Germline V lookup: CDR1 MDHEN, CDR2 SYDVKM. The CDR3 runs 15 residues. The CDR3 reads CASSAFPGSGNTIYF. The CDR3 DNA reads TGTGCCAGCAGTGCTTTCCCCGGCTCTGGAAACACCATATATTTT.

This chain connects TRBV6-4 to TRBJ2-3; TRBD2 might be the D (7 bases). CDR3 length: 15 amino acids. The ends were cut back, 4 bases at V and 4 bases at J, with 15 bases in the middle. The germline V gene encodes CDR1 MRHNA and CDR2 SNTAGT. The CDR3 bases are TGTGCCAGCAGTGTGGAGGGGGGGAGAGCAGATACGCAGTATTTT. Amino acids: CASSVEGGRADTQYF.

The chain recombines TRBV4-3 with TRBJ2-7; 10 bases are a match to TRBD1. Germline CDR1 and CDR2: LGHNA and YSLEER. The V gene end was trimmed by 3 bases and the J gene end by 5 bases; junction bases not matched to a gene: 7. This CDR3 region has 15 residues. The CDR3, as DNA: TGCGCCAGCAGCCATCCCGGGACAGGGGTTGACGAGCAGTACTTC. Its translation is CASSHPGTGVDEQYF.

The rearrangement links TRBV28 to TRBJ2-7; 7 bases match TRBD1. The germline gives CDR1 MDHEN, CDR2 SYDVKM. J was trimmed by 6 bases and V by 3 bases; bases with no gene match: 11. The CDR3 sequence is 15 residues long. As DNA, the CDR3 is TGTGCCAGCAGTTTCGCCCACGGGACAGTCCGCGAGCAGTACTTC. Protein: CASSFAHGTVREQYF.

The chain joins TRBV10-3 to TRBJ1-5; 8 bases line up with TRBD1. Germline V gene sequence: CDR1 ENHRY, CDR2 SYGVKD. The CDR3 is 14 amino acids. V dropped 6 bases and J dropped 1; count of bases not matched to a gene: 2. CDR3 bases: TGTGCCATCAGACAGGGGGAAAGCAATCAGCCCCAGCATTTT. Amino acids: CAIRQGESNQPQHF.

The chain employs TRBV28 and TRBJ1-5; 9 nucleotides line up with TRBD1. The junction had 9 bases not matched to a gene; V was cut back by 6 bases and J by 3 bases. The CDR3 consists of 16 residues. Germline V gene sequence: CDR1 MDHEN, CDR2 SYDVKM. CDR3 amino acids: CASRLSGQGNNQPQHF. The CDR3 nucleotides read TGTGCCAGCAGGCTTTCCGGACAGGGGAACAATCAGCCCCAGCATTTT.

The J gene is TRBJ1-2, the V gene TRBV28, with D perhaps matching TRBD1 (5 bases). The CDR3 extends over 13 amino acids. V dropped 9 bases and J dropped 7 bases, with 18 bases sitting between them. Germline CDR1 and CDR2: MDHEN and SYDVKM. The CDR3 spells CASGTGRWSGYTF. The CDR3 nucleotides read TGTGCCAGTGGAACAGGAAGATGGTCTGGCTACACCTTC.

The genes are TRBV10-3 and TRBJ2-3; D is possibly TRBD2 (5 bases). Deletions cut 0 bases from V and 5 bases from J, with 9 bases between. The germline gives CDR1 ENHRY, CDR2 SYGVKD. The CDR3 consists of 14 residues. The CDR3 spells CAISESIEGDTQYF. The CDR3 nucleotides read TGTGCCATCAGTGAGTCGATCGAGGGAGATACGCAGTATTTT.

This clone appeared a single time. The chain carries TRBV2 and TRBJ2-7; 7 nucleotides match TRBD1. The CDR3 covers 15 residues. Germline V gene sequence: CDR1 SNHLY, CDR2 FYNNEI. The junction had 12 bases not matched to a gene; V was cut back by 4 bases and J by 6 bases. The CDR3, as DNA: TGTGCCAGCAGTGGTTTCGAAAGGGGGCTGGCCGAGCAGTACTTC. Residues: CASSGFERGLAEQYF.

The rearrangement uses TRBV28 and TRBJ2-1; D is possibly TRBD2 (5 bases). This CDR3 comprises 16 residues. Germline assignment: CDR1 MDHEN and CDR2 SYDVKM. V was cut by 2 bases and J by 2 bases, with 13 bases left in between. In nucleotides, the CDR3 is TGTGCCAGCAGTTTAGCGAGCGGTGAAGCCTACAATGAGCAGTTCTTC. Its translation is CASSLASGEAYNEQFF.

In nucleotides, the CDR3 is TGTGCCTGGAGTGCGGGACAGACCACCGGGGAGCTGTTTTTT. It yields the protein CAWSAGQTTGELFF. The chain employs TRBV30 and TRBJ2-2; 7 nucleotides align to TRBD1. The V segment lost 1 base and the J segment 4 bases; nucleotides outside the gene matches: 3. The CDR3 sequence is 14 residues long. CDR1 GTSNPN and CDR2 SVGIG come from the germline V gene (reference sequence).

The chain is built from TRBV29-1 and TRBJ2-4; no definite D call. This CDR3 has 12 residues. The V end was cut by 5 bases, the J end by 2 bases, with 7 bases between. CDR1 is SQVTM and CDR2 is ANQGSEA in the germline V gene. CDR3 sequence (DNA): TGCAGCGTTTTGTCTTCCAAAAACATTCAGTACTTC. Its protein product is CSVLSSKNIQYF.

This clone was recorded only once. The chain links TRBV5-4 to TRBJ1-2; 7 bases line up with TRBD1. V shed 0 bases and J 8 bases; nucleotides not matched to a gene: 4. From germline, CDR1 is SGHNT and CDR2 YYREEE (reference sequence). The CDR3 has 13 residues. The CDR3 protein is CASSLAGGNGYTF. The CDR3 coding sequence is TGTGCCAGCAGCTTGGCAGGGGGGAACGGCTACACCTTC.

The J gene is TRBJ1-1, the V gene TRBV20-1; D unresolved. The ends were cut back, 3 bases at V and 3 bases at J, with 17 bases in the middle. In germline, CDR1 is DFQATT, CDR2 SNEGSKA (reference sequence). This CDR3 comprises 15 residues. CDR3 DNA: TGCAGTGCTAGTCAACACGGGTTTACGGACACTGAAGCTTTCTTT. This sequence encodes CSASQHGFTDTEAFF.

The gene calls are TRBV5-1 and TRBJ1-2, with unresolved D. The CDR3 runs 14 residues. Germline loops: CDR1 SGHRS, CDR2 YFSETQ. Trimming pared 1 base from V and 4 bases from J, leaving 11 bases between. CDR3 protein: CASSLPGGSYGYTF. Written as DNA, the CDR3 is TGCGCCAGCAGCTTGCCGGGAGGGTCCTATGGCTACACCTTC. The complete variable domain, with remaining parts taken from reference TRBV5-1 and TRBJ1-2, reads KAGVTQTPRYLIKTRGQQVTLSCSPISGHRSVSWYQQTPGQGLQFLFEYFSETQRNKGNFPGRFSGRQFSNSRSEMNVSTLELGDSALYLCASSLPGGSYGYTFGSGTRLTVV.

The J gene is TRBJ2-7, the V gene TRBV27; possible D gene TRBD1, 6 bases. V shed 2 bases and J shed 1 base, with 9 bases lying between them. Germline V lookup: CDR1 MNHEY, CDR2 SMNVEV (reference sequence). This CDR3 is built from 14 residues. CDR3 loop: CASSLNRVSYEQYF. The DNA for the CDR3 is TGTGCCAGCAGTTTAAACAGGGTTTCCTACGAGCAGTACTTC.

The chain carries TRBV11-2 and TRBJ2-7; 9 nucleotides line up with TRBD1. The V segment lost 7 bases and the J segment 6 bases; nucleotides outside the gene matches: 13. CDR3 length: 15 amino acids. Germline CDR1 is SGHAT and CDR2 is FQNNGV. CDR3: CASTLFGTGQLEQYF. The CDR3 bases are TGTGCCAGCACCCTCTTTGGGACAGGGCAGCTCGAGCAGTACTTC.

V gene TRBV30 combines with J gene TRBJ1-5; possibly TRBD1 for D (5 bases). In germline, CDR1 is GTSNPN, CDR2 SVGIG (reference sequence). This CDR3 comprises 17 residues. V was pared by 0 bases and J by 0 bases, with 15 bases between. CDR3 protein: CAWSVKAGQGSNQPQHF. CDR3 DNA sequence: TGTGCCTGGAGTGTAAAGGCGGGGCAGGGTAGCAATCAGCCCCAGCATTTT.

The chain carries TRBV29-1 and TRBJ1-2; 10 positions match TRBD1. Trimming cost V 1 base and J 6 bases; bases outside gene matches: 5. CDR1 is SQVTM and CDR2 is ANQGSEA in the germline V gene. The CDR3 spans 14 residues. CDR3 protein: CSVEGLGQGDGYTF. CDR3 coding DNA: TGCAGCGTTGAAGGACTCGGACAGGGGGATGGCTACACCTTC.

This chain uses TRBV19 with TRBJ1-5; no firm D call. With 1 base removed from V and 5 bases from J, the gap between germline ends came to 18 bases. Looked up from germline, CDR1 is LNHDA and CDR2 is SQIVND (reference sequence). CDR3 length: 17 residues. CDR3 nucleotide sequence: TGTGCCAGTAGTATAGTTAGACTCCATGGGTTATATCAGCCCCAGCATTTT. Protein product: CASSIVRLHGLYQPQHF.

The chain links TRBV11-2 to TRBJ2-7; D is unclear. This CDR3 contains 15 residues. Trimming left V 5 bases short and J 4 bases short, with 18 bases between. Germline V CDR1 and CDR2: SGHAT, FQNNGV. The CDR3 loop is CASSPESGGTYEQYF. CDR3 bases: TGTGCCAGCAGCCCCGAGTCTGGTGGTACGTACGAGCAGTACTTC.